This T cell receptor beta chain originates from a study of shared clonotypes between healthy human individuals. It was CD45RO-negative cells, positively selected for CCR7, that made up naive CD8 cells, with terminally differentiated effector memory CD45RA+ cells excluded. Those who donated, Caucasian adults without exception, all lived in Nashville, Tennessee. The V gene lost 7 bases and the J gene lost 0 bases, with 6 bases spanning the gap. Germline values: CDR1 MNHNS, CDR2 SASEGT. The CDR3 spans 13 residues. Profiled with immunoSEQ multiplex PCR; TCRdb holds only in-frame clones, not every one. Of over 2 million clones listed, just under 95% are singletons.

The sequence was obtained from a young man in good health. The V and J genes are TRBV6-1 and TRBJ2-2; a weak D match, TRBD1 (5 bases). The sample taken for sequencing was naive CD8+ T cells sorted from blood. The CDR3 loop is CASKGANTGELFF. DNA for the CDR3: TGTGCCAGCAAAGGGGCGAACACCGGGGAGCTGTTTTTT.